This T cell receptor (beta chain) derives from a study of T cell changes during pregnancy in multiple sclerosis. Germline-derived CDR1 and CDR2 are LNHDA and SQIVND (reference sequence). Trimming at V came to 7 bases and at J to 9 bases, leaving 24 bases not matched to a gene. There are 18 residues in the CDR3. The method was immunoSEQ multiplex PCR; TCRdb's version includes in-frame clones alone and lacks a portion of them. Here the sample spans 85,000 to 120,000 clones, under 95% being singletons. This material consisted of peripheral blood, taken after pregnancy. The chain is built from TRBV19 and TRBJ1-5, with TRBD1 identical over 7 bases. The TCR sequence derives from a female donor with multiple sclerosis, enrolled in a pregnancy study. The CDR3 here is CASIPTGQPSDPNSPQHF. For the CDR3, the DNA is TGTGCCAGTATTCCCACGGGACAGCCATCGGACCCCAATTCGCCCCAGCATTTT.